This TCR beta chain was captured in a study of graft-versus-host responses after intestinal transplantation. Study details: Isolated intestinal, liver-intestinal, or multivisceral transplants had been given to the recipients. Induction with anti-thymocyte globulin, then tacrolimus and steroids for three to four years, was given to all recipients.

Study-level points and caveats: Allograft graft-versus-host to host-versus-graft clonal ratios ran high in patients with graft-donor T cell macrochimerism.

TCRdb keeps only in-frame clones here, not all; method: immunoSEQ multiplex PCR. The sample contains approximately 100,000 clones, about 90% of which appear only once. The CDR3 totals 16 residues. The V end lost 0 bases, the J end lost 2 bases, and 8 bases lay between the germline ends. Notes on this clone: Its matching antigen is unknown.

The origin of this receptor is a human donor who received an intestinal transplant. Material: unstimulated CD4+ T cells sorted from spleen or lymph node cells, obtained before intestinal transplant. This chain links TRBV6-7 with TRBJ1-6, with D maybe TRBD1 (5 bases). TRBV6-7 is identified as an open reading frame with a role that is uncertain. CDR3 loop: CASSYSGGTYNSPLHF. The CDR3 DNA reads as TGTGCCAGCAGTTACTCGGGGGGAACCTATAATTCACCCCTCCACTTT.